The T cell receptor (beta chain) described here comes from a study of cytomegalovirus exposure and HLA in healthy donors. Study as a whole: In terms of ancestry, the Caucasian-associated cluster contained more than 65% of the roughly 400 genotyped donors. Study-wide results and limits: Further analysis, carried out later, found HLA-associated TCR beta chains more clonally expanded than equally common other chains. A later examination showed that TCR association rates differed by HLA locus, with DRB1 most and HLA-C fewest. HLA allele associations emerged for 16,951 TCR beta sequences in a later analysis, at 0.05 false discovery rate.

It was with 60 Vbeta and 13 Jbeta primers that the PCR ran. Only in-frame clones appear in the TCRdb table, and some are missing; sequencing was by immunoSEQ multiplex PCR. The data contain 50,000 to 75,000 clones, 75% to 85% of them singletons. On this clone: No antigen is known for it.

This TCR derives from a human donor in good health. Sequenced input: PBMCs.

The CDR3 here is CASSESGAEGSGTKPQHF. CDR3 bases: TGTGCCAGCAGTGAATCAGGGGCAGAGGGCTCCGGAACGAAGCCCCAGCATTTT. The chain is built from TRBV25-1 and TRBJ1-5; D perhaps matches TRBD1 (6 bases). The CDR3 consists of 18 residues. V lost 1 base to trimming and J lost 8 bases, with 24 bases between them. Germline CDR1 reads MGHDK; CDR2 reads SYGVNS. Full variable domain (missing parts from reference TRBV25-1 and TRBJ1-5): EADIYQTPRYLVIGTGKKITLECSQTMGHDKMYWYQQDPGMELHLIHYSYGVNSTEKGDLSSESTVSRIRTEHFPLTLESARPSHTSQYLCASSESGAEGSGTKPQHFGDGTRLSIL.